There are a few counts of the clone carrying this T cell receptor (beta chain). The CDR3 totals 14 residues. V was cut by 5 bases and J by 1 base, with 12 bases left in between. From germline, CDR1 is MNHEY and CDR2 SMNVEV (reference sequence). As handled by the study authors: Reference gene primer amplification in the assay estimated nucleated cell counts. Generated by immunoSEQ multiplex PCR, the TCRdb table keeps only in-frame clones and is missing some. The D gene and trimming were derived from the DNA, and the V and J assignments and clone size from that table. Among about 150,000 clones listed, 84% were seen once. The sample is drawn from a study of blood T cell repertoires in COVID-19. Looking at the study overall: Samples came from the United States, Italy and Spain, spanning acute and convalescent COVID-19. T cells, B-cell-depleted T cells, or PBMCs provided the cDNA or gDNA that served as material.

The Seattle patients, enrolled during active infection, were followed longitudinally. This clonotype was obtained from a woman aged 80 or over with COVID-19, enrolled during active disease. Sequencing was performed on peripheral blood. V gene TRBV27 combines with J gene TRBJ2-7; possible D gene TRBD1, 6 bases. CDR3 nucleotide sequence: TGTGCCAGCAGTCCGGCGACAGGTTCCTACGAGCAGTACTTC. This translates into CASSPATGSYEQYF.